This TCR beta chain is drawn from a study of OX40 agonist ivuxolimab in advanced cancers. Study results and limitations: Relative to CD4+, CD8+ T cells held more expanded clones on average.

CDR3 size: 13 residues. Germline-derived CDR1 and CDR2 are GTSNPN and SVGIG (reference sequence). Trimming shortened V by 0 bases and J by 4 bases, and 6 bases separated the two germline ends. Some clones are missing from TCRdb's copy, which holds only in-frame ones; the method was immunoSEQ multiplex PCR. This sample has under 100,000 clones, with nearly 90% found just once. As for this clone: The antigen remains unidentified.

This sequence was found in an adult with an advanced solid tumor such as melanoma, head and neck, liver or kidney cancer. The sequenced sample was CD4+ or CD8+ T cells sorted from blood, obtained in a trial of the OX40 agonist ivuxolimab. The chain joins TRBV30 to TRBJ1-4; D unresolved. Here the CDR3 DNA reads TGTGCCTGGAGTGTATACGTTAATGAAAAACTGTTTTTT. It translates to CAWSVYVNEKLFF.